This is a list of T cell receptor beta chains from one sample in a study of blood T cell repertoires in COVID-19. The protocol was immunoSEQ multiplex PCR, while the TCRdb copy is restricted to in-frame clones and leaves out a portion. Among about 240,000 clones, approximately 80% were seen once, and the ten largest hold less than 3.5%. The sample taken for sequencing was peripheral blood. The receptors stem from a young woman with acute or convalescent COVID-19. CDR3s include the opening cysteine and the closing phenylalanine or tryptophan. The order of the fields is J gene, V gene, clone size, D gene, CDR3 DNA, CDR3 protein. A D gene is named only where the DNA matches it firmly. Not all rows give a size; the values are once, few, many and, for expanded clones, a class.

J: TRBJ1-3
V: TRBV7-2
size: NA
D: TRBD1
DNA: TGTGCCAGCAGCTTGTCGGGACAGGGGGCAGGAAACACCATATATTTT
CDR3: CASSLSGQGAGNTIYF

J: TRBJ1-2
V: TRBV29-1
size: once
D: TRBD1
DNA: TGCAGCGTTGTCGGACAGGACTATGGCTACACCTTC
CDR3: CSVVGQDYGYTF

J: TRBJ1-2
V: TRBV20-1
size: NA
D: NA
DNA: TGCAGTGTGGACAGTTCGGGCTACACCTTC
CDR3: CSVDSSGYTF

J: TRBJ2-5
V: TRBV12-5
size: NA
D: TRBD1
DNA: TGTGCTAGTGGTTTGGAACCGGGACAGCCACAAGAGACCCAGTACTTC
CDR3: CASGLEPGQPQETQYF

J: TRBJ2-3
V: TRBV15
size: NA
D: NA
DNA: TGTGCCACCAGCAGAGATGTGGGGAGAAGCACAGATACGCAGTATTTT
CDR3: CATSRDVGRSTDTQYF

J: TRBJ2-4
V: TRBV7-9
size: NA
D: TRBD1
DNA: TGTGCCAGCAGCTTAGCGATAGGACAGGGGATAAACATTCAGTACTTC
CDR3: CASSLAIGQGINIQYF

J: TRBJ2-7
V: TRBV20-1
size: NA
D: NA
DNA: TGCAGTGCTAGTGAGGCCGAATACGAGCAGTACTTC
CDR3: CSASEAEYEQYF

J: TRBJ1-1
V: TRBV18
size: NA
D: NA
DNA: TGTGCCAGCTCACCACTCTCCGGGACACCGACCAACACTGAAGCTTTCTTT
CDR3: CASSPLSGTPTNTEAFF

J: TRBJ2-7
V: TRBV6-5
size: NA
D: TRBD1
DNA: TGTGCCAGCAGTTACGGACAGGGGTGGTCCTACGAGCAGTACTTC
CDR3: CASSYGQGWSYEQYF

J: TRBJ1-3
V: TRBV27
size: NA
D: NA
DNA: TGTGCCAGCAGTTTAGGGGGGTCTGGAAACACCATATATTTT
CDR3: CASSLGGSGNTIYF

J: TRBJ2-3
V: TRBV7-9
size: NA
D: TRBD2
DNA: TGTGCCAGCAGCTTAGGACTAGCGGGAGACGCAGATACGCAGTATTTT
CDR3: CASSLGLAGDADTQYF

J: TRBJ2-5
V: TRBV7-9
size: NA
D: TRBD2
DNA: TGTGCCAGCAGCTTAAGTACTAGCGTTGGAGAGACCCAGTACTTC
CDR3: CASSLSTSVGETQYF

J: TRBJ2-4
V: TRBV13
size: NA
D: TRBD1
DNA: TGTGCCAGCAGCCGGACAGGGGACACCATTCAGTACTTC
CDR3: CASSRTGDTIQYF

J: TRBJ2-3
V: TRBV20-1
size: NA
D: TRBD2
DNA: TGCAGTGCTAGTTCGACGGGAGGAGGCGCAGATACGCAGTATTTT
CDR3: CSASSTGGGADTQYF

J: TRBJ2-2
V: TRBV7-2
size: NA
D: NA
DNA: TGTGCCAGCAGCTCTCCCCGCACCGGGGAGCTGTTTTTT
CDR3: CASSSPRTGELFF

J: TRBJ1-6
V: TRBV30
size: NA
D: NA
DNA: TGTGCCTGGAGCCCCACCGGGTCACCCCTCCACTTT
CDR3: CAWSPTGSPLHF

J: TRBJ2-2
V: TRBV7-7
size: NA
D: TRBD1
DNA: TGTGCTAGCAGCCCCAGGACAGGGTACAGCGGGGAGCTGTTTTTT
CDR3: CASSPRTGYSGELFF

J: TRBJ1-5
V: TRBV3-1/TRBV3-2
size: NA
D: NA
DNA: TGTGCCAGCAGCCAAGCTATGAGCAATCAGCCCCAGCATTTT
CDR3: CASSQAMSNQPQHF

J: TRBJ1-1
V: TRBV5-5
size: NA
D: NA
DNA: TGTGCCAGCAGCTTGGCCAGGCCGAACACTGAAGCTTTCTTT
CDR3: CASSLARPNTEAFF

J: TRBJ2-5
V: TRBV7-2
size: once
D: NA
DNA: TGTGCCAGCAGCCCTCACCGGGGAGAGACCCAGTACTTC
CDR3: CASSPHRGETQYF

J: TRBJ2-1
V: TRBV24-1
size: NA
D: TRBD1
DNA: TGTGCCACCAGTGATTTGCGGGACAGAGAGACGCAGTTCTTC
CDR3: CATSDLRDRETQFF

J: TRBJ1-3
V: TRBV28
size: NA
D: TRBD1
DNA: TGTGCCAGCAGTTTGACAGGGGGTACTGGAAACACCATATATTTT
CDR3: CASSLTGGTGNTIYF

J: TRBJ2-1
V: TRBV7-3
size: NA
D: TRBD2
DNA: TGTGCCAGCAGCCCCGTATGGGGGGGTATTAGCGGGGGGAACAATGAGCAGTTCTTC
CDR3: CASSPVWGGISGGNNEQFF

J: TRBJ1-6
V: TRBV21-1
size: NA
D: NA
DNA: TGTGCCAGCAGCAGCCTGACAGGGTCGGGTTCACCCCTCCACTTT
CDR3: CASSSLTGSGSPLHF

J: TRBJ2-7
V: TRBV10-2
size: NA
D: NA
DNA: TGCGCCAGCACCGCAGAAACCTACGAGCAGTACTTC
CDR3: CASTAETYEQYF

J: TRBJ2-7
V: TRBV28
size: NA
D: TRBD1
DNA: TGTGCCAGCAGTTCGTACGCCTCCGGGACAGGGGACTACGAGCAGTACTTC
CDR3: CASSSYASGTGDYEQYF

J: TRBJ1-2
V: TRBV12-3/TRBV12-4
size: NA
D: TRBD1
DNA: TGTGCCAGCAGTTCCACAGGGGTCTATGGCTACACCTTC
CDR3: CASSSTGVYGYTF

J: TRBJ1-5
V: TRBV10-3
size: NA
D: NA
DNA: TGTGCCATCAGTGAAGAGGACACGTATCAGCCCCAGCATTTT
CDR3: CAISEEDTYQPQHF

J: TRBJ1-4
V: TRBV7-9
size: NA
D: NA
DNA: TGTGCCAGCAGCCGGGACAATAATGAAAAACTGTTTTTT
CDR3: CASSRDNNEKLFF

J: TRBJ2-7
V: TRBV12-3/TRBV12-4
size: NA
D: NA
DNA: TGTGCCAGCAGTTTGGGGGGGCGGCGGGAGCAGTACTTC
CDR3: CASSLGGRREQYF

J: TRBJ2-1
V: TRBV3-1/TRBV3-2
size: NA
D: TRBD2
DNA: TGTGCCAGCACCATAGGACTAGCTAATATGAATGAGCAGTTCTTC
CDR3: CASTIGLANMNEQFF

J: TRBJ2-2
V: TRBV13
size: NA
D: TRBD2
DNA: TGTGCCAGCAGGCCTAGCGGCCCCGTCATTGGCACCGGGGAGCTGTTTTTT
CDR3: CASRPSGPVIGTGELFF

J: TRBJ2-1
V: TRBV5-1
size: once
D: NA
DNA: TGCGCCAGCAGCTTGGATAATACCTACAATGAGCAGTTCTTC
CDR3: CASSLDNTYNEQFF

J: TRBJ2-5
V: TRBV7-9
size: few
D: NA
DNA: TGTGCCGGATCCCTCAGGTCTAGCCAGGAGACCCAGTACTTC
CDR3: CAGSLRSSQETQYF

J: TRBJ2-3
V: TRBV6-4
size: few
D: TRBD2
DNA: TGTGCCAGCAGTGACCTAGCGGGAGCTATAGATACGCAGTATTTT
CDR3: CASSDLAGAIDTQYF

J: TRBJ1-5
V: TRBV7-2
size: once
D: TRBD1
DNA: TGTGCCAGCAGCGCGGGGACAGGGCATAATAATCAGCCCCAGCATTTT
CDR3: CASSAGTGHNNQPQHF

J: TRBJ1-2
V: TRBV7-9
size: many
D: TRBD1
DNA: TGTGCCAGCAGCGTGACAGGGATCGGCTACACCTTC
CDR3: CASSVTGIGYTF

J: TRBJ1-6
V: TRBV20-1
size: NA
D: TRBD1
DNA: TGCAGTGCTAGTGAGGGGGCCGGGAATTCACCCCTCCACTTT
CDR3: CSASEGAGNSPLHF

J: TRBJ1-5
V: TRBV6-2/TRBV6-3
size: NA
D: NA
DNA: TGTGCCAGCAGTTTTCAACTGCAGCCCCAGCATTTT
CDR3: CASSFQLQPQHF

J: TRBJ1-2
V: TRBV21-1
size: NA
D: NA
DNA: TGTGCCAGCAGCAAAGTAAACAGGGCTAACTATGGCTACACCTTC
CDR3: CASSKVNRANYGYTF

J: TRBJ1-1
V: TRBV30
size: NA
D: NA
DNA: TGTGCCTGGGGACAGTCGATGAACACTGAAGCTTTCTTT
CDR3: CAWGQSMNTEAFF

J: TRBJ2-1
V: TRBV29-1
size: NA
D: NA
DNA: TGCAGCGTTGCCAGGGTGGCCTACAATGAGCAGTTCTTC
CDR3: CSVARVAYNEQFF

J: TRBJ2-7
V: TRBV18
size: once
D: NA
DNA: TGTGCCAGCTCACCACCGAGTCCCACCCTGGAGCAGTACTTC
CDR3: CASSPPSPTLEQYF